Detailed here is one T cell receptor (beta chain). It lacks a known antigen. The input lacks base qualities; no much larger clone sits a single base away. The record originates from a study of blood T cell repertoires in COVID-19 (dated by TCRdb to the early 2020s). Turning to the overall study: Samples covering the acute and convalescent phases of COVID-19 were provided by collaborators in the United States, Italy and Spain. Deeply sampled blood TCRbeta repertoires from subjects exposed to, actively infected with, or recovered from COVID-19 were included in the dataset. The prospective study material was composed of cDNA or gDNA derived from T cells, B-cell-depleted T cells, or PBMCs. The samples were drawn from the first 160 participants of the ongoing ImmuneRACE study and from 1,254 subjects provided by 6 global collaborators. Where HLA class I and class II types were available, the types were taken from metadata supplied by the sample provider, not from assay-based typing. The repertoires were released in a freely available public database intended as a resource for research on the immune response to SARS-CoV-2. A de-identified subject ID, COVID-19 status, age in years and sex were almost always included in the sample metadata. The paper's findings and limits, for the study overall: The quantity of clinical and demographic metadata differed by source and by participant and was supplied without curation.

Participants in the prospective study were enrolled through a virtual design, were aged roughly 18 to 90 years, and lived in roughly 24 United States geographic areas. In the prospective study, cohorts were assigned on the basis of participant-reported clinical history obtained from a screening survey and a study questionnaire. Recovered participants in ImmuneRACE Cohort 3 were defined as having two consecutive negative NP/OP PCR tests, clearance from a healthcare professional, or resolution of symptoms. In the prospective study, whole blood, serum and a nasopharyngeal or oropharyngeal swab were collected from each participant by mobile phlebotomists. Prospective study participants could optionally give additional blood draws and questionnaires over an approximately 2-month period. Before DNA extraction, prospective study blood samples were shipped either frozen or at room temperature. Sequences KGHSH (CDR1) and LQKENI (CDR2) are obtained from the germline V gene. From V the trimming removes 0 bases and from J it removes 2 bases, while the gene matches leave 12 bases of the junction unaccounted for. From the cysteine through the phenylalanine, the CDR3 covers 19 amino acids. The CDR3 DNA has 57 bases and is translated from base 1.

The immunoSEQ Assay, a bias-controlled multiplex PCR, was used to amplify TCRbeta CDR3 regions from genomic DNA. Per the original workflow: The number of nucleated cells in each sample was estimated by amplification of reference gene primers within the assay. To quantify the absolute abundance of each unique TCRbeta CDR3 rearrangement, sequence reads were collapsed and filtered. For each sample, productive Simpson clonality was calculated as the square root of Simpson's diversity index over productive rearrangements. Here the immuneACCESS table is served through TCRdb, limited to in-frame sequences with V and J called. Missing clones are a known gap in these copies; in checked studies unresolved V genes cover under half, and the rest lacks a known reason. D and trimming were read from the DNA, whereas the V and J calls and clone size are those reported in that table. The table for this sample lists roughly 400,000 clones; around 91% of them were counted only once. Roughly 1.1% of the sample belongs to the ten largest clones.

The receptor was derived from a man under 40 who had recovered from COVID-19. The sample consisted of PBMCs or T cells enriched from blood (not recorded which). The V and J genes are TRBV18 and TRBJ1-1; 10 bases in the middle match TRBD1. The CDR3 region: CASSPPFGRDRGFNTEAFF. The sequenced DNA: TGTGCCAGCTCACCACCATTCGGCAGGGACAGGGGATTTAACACTGAAGCTTTCTTT.